The sample holds many counts of the clone carrying this T cell receptor beta chain. Its specificity is unknown. These data are taken from a study of early T cells in non-severe SARS-CoV-2 infection. Turning to the study itself: Alpha and beta chains were unpaired, from unsorted whole-blood bulk RNA. Findings of the study overall: Matches to VDJdb favored anti-spike CD8 responses and missed private and CD4 specificities.

The CDR3 contains 15 residues. Germline CDR1 is ENHRY and CDR2 is SYGVKD. Losses at the gene ends were 6 bases for V and 7 bases for J; bases not matched to a gene: 10. Individual cDNA molecules received unique molecular identifiers during library preparation. One entry per CDR3 protein, called by TCRdb with MiXCR from the 5' RACE reads. The data hold about 76,000 distinct CDR3 sequences, with about 12% observed a single time. This chain uses TRBV10-3 with TRBJ2-1, with 9 bases matching TRBD2. The source is an adult who was a healthcare worker with PCR-confirmed SARS-CoV-2 infection or an uninfected control (not recorded which). The sample was whole blood. CDR3 DNA sequence: TGTGCCATCAGCGACCCCGGACTAGCGTTAAATGAGCAGTTCTTC. It yields the protein CAISDPGLALNEQFF.